The T cell receptor (beta chain) described here comes from a study of blood T cell repertoires in COVID-19. Study-wide background: From T cells, B-cell-depleted T cells, or PBMCs came the material, which was cDNA or gDNA.

The germline V gene has CDR1 SGHRS and CDR2 YFSETQ. Between the trimmed V and J ends, which lost 3 bases and 4 bases, there was a span of 8 bases. This CDR3 spans 12 amino acids. Worth noting for this clone: Additional DNA sequences in this sample encode the identical CDR3.

Per the original methods: Estimation of nucleated cell counts was performed using reference gene primer amplification. TCRdb keeps only in-frame clones here, not all; method: immunoSEQ multiplex PCR. Clone size and the V and J calls come from that table; the DNA yielded D and trimming. The sample lists around 95,000 clones; 85% were seen once. Sequenced input: peripheral blood. The chain carries TRBV5-1 and TRBJ2-7; no clear D gene. This sequence was found in a human donor in a cohort sampled during active COVID-19. CDR3 sequence (DNA): TGCGCCAGCAGCTCTTTATCTTACGAGCAGTACTTC. Encoded protein: CASSSLSYEQYF.